This passage covers 21 T cell receptor beta chains from one sample sequenced in a study of T cell responses to AZD1222 COVID-19 vaccine. Method: immunoSEQ multiplex PCR; TCRdb's copy keeps in-frame clones and lacks some. The sample contains around 150,000 clones, roughly 92% of which appear only once. The specimen comprised peripheral blood, sampled on day 0 of AZD1222 vaccination. The receptors come from an adult in good health.

This clone was seen only a few times. The gene calls are TRBV6-5 and TRBJ1-5; TRBD1 matches 10 bases. V gave up 6 bases and J gave up 8 bases; unmatched junction bases: 4. The CDR3 runs to 13 residues. Germline CDR1 is MNHEY and CDR2 is SVGAGI. The CDR3 reads CASRGTGDEPQHF. Written as DNA, the CDR3 is TGTGCCAGCAGGGGGACAGGGGATGAGCCCCAGCATTTT.

The rearrangement joins TRBV7-9 to TRBJ2-5; D uncertain. Per germline, CDR1 SEHNR and CDR2 FQNEAQ (reference sequence). Trimming stripped 4 bases from V and 1 base from J, with 10 bases between. The CDR3 spans 14 residues. CDR3 bases: TGTGCCAGCAGCTCCTACAGAGTCCAAGAGACCCAGTACTTC. Translated, it gives CASSSYRVQETQYF. Looking up the rest from reference TRBV7-9 and TRBJ2-5 gives the full variable domain: DTGVSQNPRHKITKRGQNVTFRCDPISEHNRLYWYRQTLGQGPEFLTYFQNEAQLEKSRLLSDRFSAERPKGSFSTLEIQRTEQGDSAMYLCASSSYRVQETQYFGPGTRLLVL.

The chain combines TRBV4-1 with TRBJ2-3; D may be TRBD1 (5 bases). V lost 3 bases to trimming and J lost 7 bases, with 8 bases between them. CDR1 and CDR2 (germline): MGHRA, YSYEKL. The CDR3 covers 12 residues. CDR3 amino acids: CASSHYRYTQYF. Here the CDR3 DNA reads TGCGCCAGCAGCCACTACAGGTATACGCAGTATTTT.

V usage is TRBV5-1 and J usage is TRBJ2-5, with D perhaps TRBD2 (6 bases). The germline V and J ends were trimmed by 2 bases and 3 bases, with 17 bases remaining between them. This CDR3 contains 16 residues. Germline lookup yields CDR1 SGHRS and CDR2 YFSETQ. The CDR3 protein is CASSFGGRAGEETQYF. CDR3 nucleotides: TGCGCCAGCAGCTTCGGGGGTCGGGCAGGCGAAGAGACCCAGTACTTC.

This chain joins TRBV5-4 and TRBJ1-5; TRBD1 matches 9 bases. The J segment lost 2 bases and the V segment lost 1 base, leaving 13 bases of the junction unmatched. The germline gives CDR1 SGHNT, CDR2 YYREEE (reference sequence). The CDR3 consists of 19 residues. The CDR3 region is CASSLYRGQGSVGNQPQHF. The CDR3 coding sequence is TGTGCCAGCAGCTTGTATCGGGGACAGGGATCGGTGGGCAATCAGCCCCAGCATTTT.

The J gene is TRBJ2-1, the V gene TRBV5-8, with 7 bases identical to TRBD2. Trimming at V came to 3 bases and at J to 5 bases, leaving 11 bases not matched to a gene. This CDR3 region has 16 residues. Germline values: CDR1 SGHTS, CDR2 YDEGEE. The chain's CDR3 is CASSSQMGGSHNEQFF. The CDR3 DNA reads TGTGCCAGCAGCTCCCAGATGGGCGGGAGCCACAATGAGCAGTTCTTC.

The rearrangement joins TRBV5-1 to TRBJ1-4; D ambiguous. The CDR3 contains 15 residues. In germline, CDR1 is SGHRS, CDR2 YFSETQ. V was cut by 0 bases and J by 4 bases, with 10 bases left in between. The CDR3 bases are TGCGCCAGCAGCTTGGGCGGGCAGCGTAATGAAAAACTGTTTTTT. Translation: CASSLGGQRNEKLFF.

V usage is TRBV11-2 and J usage is TRBJ1-2; D is perhaps TRBD1 (5 bases). Trimming pared 7 bases from V and 6 bases from J, leaving 18 bases between. CDR1 and CDR2 from the germline V gene are SGHAT and FQNNGV. The CDR3 covers 14 residues. The CDR3 bases are TGTGCCAGCACGGGACCGGGAGCGAAAAATGGCTACACCTTC. Translation gives CASTGPGAKNGYTF.

This chain links TRBV6-5 with TRBJ1-1; no clear D gene. This CDR3 has 13 amino acids. Trimming left V 8 bases short and J 1 base short, with 11 bases between. Germline CDR1 is MNHEY and CDR2 is SVGAGI. The CDR3 DNA sequence: TGTGCCAGCTTCCGGGCTGCGAACACTGAAGCTTTCTTT. Amino acids: CASFRAANTEAFF.

This clone was recorded only once. V and J are TRBV7-2 and TRBJ1-1; D not certain. V lost 5 bases to trimming and J lost 1 base, with 14 bases between them. This CDR3 is 15 amino acids long. Germline CDR1 SGHTA, CDR2 FQGNSA. The CDR3 DNA reads TGTGCCAGCAGCACCGGATTTCGGGGGAACACTGAAGCTTTCTTT. This codes for CASSTGFRGNTEAFF.

The gene calls are TRBV3-1 (or the pseudogene TRBV3-2) and TRBJ1-3, with D possibly being TRBD1 (5 bases). The CDR3 is 13 residues long. V lost 6 bases to trimming and J lost 2 bases, with 8 bases between them. Germline CDR1 and CDR2: LGHDT and YNNKEL (reference sequence). For the CDR3, the DNA is TGTGCCAGCAGGCGGGGGGCTGGAAACACCATATATTTT. Encoded protein: CASRRGAGNTIYF.

The chain combines TRBV6-2 or TRBV6-3 with TRBJ1-2, with 8 bases matching TRBD1. The V segment lost 2 bases and the J segment 6 bases; nucleotides outside the gene matches: 5. From germline, CDR1 is MNHEY and CDR2 SVGEGT. The CDR3 runs 14 residues. CDR3 in amino acids: CASSYPGQGNGYTF. The CDR3 DNA follows: TGTGCCAGCAGTTACCCCGGACAGGGAAATGGCTACACCTTC.

The rearrangement uses TRBV12-3 or TRBV12-4 and TRBJ1-6, with no clear D. The V gene lost 4 bases and the J gene lost 9 bases, with 4 bases spanning the gap. The CDR3 loop spans 11 amino acids. The CDR3 DNA is TGTGCCAGCAGTTACCGTTCACCCCTCCACTTT. Translation: CASSYRSPLHF.

The chain uses TRBV19 and TRBJ1-1, with a weak D call TRBD1 (5 bases). The V end lost 7 bases, the J end lost 4 bases, and 22 bases lay between the germline ends. Germline CDR1 reads LNHDA; CDR2 reads SQIVND (reference sequence). This CDR3 has 16 amino acids. The CDR3 coding sequence is TGTGCCAGTAAGAGGGTTAACAGTCTCGACAGCACTGAAGCTTTCTTT. Translation: CASKRVNSLDSTEAFF.

This clone was found a few times. V and J are TRBV18 and TRBJ1-6; TRBD1 matches 7 bases. V trimming: 3 bases; J trimming: 5 bases; junction bases outside the gene matches: 4. CDR1 and CDR2 from the germline V gene are KGHSH and LQKENI. The CDR3 spans 15 residues. The CDR3 protein is CASSPRDSNNSPLHF. CDR3 nucleotide sequence: TGTGCCAGCTCACCCAGGGACAGCAATAATTCACCCCTCCACTTT. Together with reference TRBV18 and TRBJ1-6, the CDR3 gives the full variable domain: NAGVMQNPRHLVRRRGQEARLRCSPMKGHSHVYWYRQLPEEGLKFMVYLQKENIIDESGMPKERFSAEFPKEGPSILRIQQVVRGDSAAYFCASSPRDSNNSPLHFGNGTRLTVT.

V and J are TRBV27 and TRBJ2-5, with D hard to call. CDR1 MNHEY and CDR2 SMNVEV come from the germline V gene (reference sequence). This CDR3 has 12 amino acids. The V end was cut by 3 bases, the J end by 4 bases, with 6 bases between. The CDR3 DNA is TGTGCCAGCAGTTTTTGGGGAGAGACCCAGTACTTC. It encodes CASSFWGETQYF.

As concerns this clone: The sample contains more than one DNA sequence encoding this CDR3. The V call is TRBV15, the J call TRBJ1-5; D gene ambiguous. CDR1 LNHNV and CDR2 YYDKDF come from the germline V gene (reference sequence). CDR3 length: 12 amino acids. Trimming took 0 bases from V and 3 from J, leaving 0 bases between them. CDR3 loop: CATSRDNQPQHF. The CDR3 DNA sequence: TGTGCCACCAGCAGAGACAATCAGCCCCAGCATTTT.

The gene calls are TRBV11-3 and TRBJ2-2; 8 nucleotides agree with TRBD2. Trimming cost V 5 bases and J 6 bases; bases outside gene matches: 2. The CDR3 sequence is 13 residues long. Germline V lookup: CDR1 SGHNT, CDR2 YENEEA. The CDR3 nucleotides are TGTGCCAGCAGCGTAGCGGGGTCCGGGGAGCTGTTTTTT. This codes for CASSVAGSGELFF.

In its sample, this clone was seen a few times. V gene TRBV2 combines with J gene TRBJ2-7; a possible D gene is TRBD1 (6 bases). Deletions cut 6 bases from V and 9 bases from J, with 21 bases between. CDR1 SNHLY and CDR2 FYNNEI come from the germline V gene. The CDR3 totals 14 residues. Written as DNA, the CDR3 is TGTGCCAGCAGGACCGAACGACAGGCCACCTCGCAGTACTTC. Its translation is CASRTERQATSQYF.

The chain is built from TRBV14 and TRBJ1-2; no firm D call. The V end was cut by 7 bases, the J end by 4 bases, with 1 base between. This CDR3 is built from 9 residues. In germline, CDR1 is SGHDN, CDR2 FVKESK. The CDR3 DNA reads as TGTGCCAGCATCTATGGCTACACCTTC. This codes for CASIYGYTF.

The chain joins TRBV25-1 to TRBJ2-5, with D tentatively TRBD1 (6 bases). The V gene's germline CDR1 is MGHDK and CDR2 SYGVNS. V dropped 4 bases and J dropped 7 bases, with 13 bases sitting between them. The CDR3 is 13 residues long. This CDR3 is CASSAQGAGTQYF. The CDR3 bases are TGTGCCAGCAGTGCACAGGGAGCCGGGACCCAGTACTTC.